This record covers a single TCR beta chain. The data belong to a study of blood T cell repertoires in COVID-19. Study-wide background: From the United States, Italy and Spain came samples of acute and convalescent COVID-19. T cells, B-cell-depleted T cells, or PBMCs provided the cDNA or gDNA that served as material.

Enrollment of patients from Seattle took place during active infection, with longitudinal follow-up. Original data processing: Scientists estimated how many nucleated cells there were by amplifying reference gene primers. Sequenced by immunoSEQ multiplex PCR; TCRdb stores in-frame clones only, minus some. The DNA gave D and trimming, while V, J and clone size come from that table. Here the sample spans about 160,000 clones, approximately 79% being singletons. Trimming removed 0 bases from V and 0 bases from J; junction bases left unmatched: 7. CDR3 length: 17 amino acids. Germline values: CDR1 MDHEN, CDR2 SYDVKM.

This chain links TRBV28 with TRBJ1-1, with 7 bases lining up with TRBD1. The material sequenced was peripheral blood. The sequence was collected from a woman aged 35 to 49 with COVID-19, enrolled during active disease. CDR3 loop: CASSLWTGTAMNTEAFF. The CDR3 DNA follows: TGTGCCAGCAGTTTATGGACCGGGACAGCCATGAACACTGAAGCTTTCTTT.